This TCR beta chain was identified in a study of T cell repertoires in cytomegalovirus infection. As for the study in general: HLA-B-restricted CMV epitopes that are well studied were used alongside recently identified HLA-C-restricted ones. A matching HLA type, together with CMV infection, was signaled by public TCR beta signatures. Study-wide findings and caveats: Carriers of CMV and the relevant HLA type were discriminated by public TCR beta frequency. HLA-C-restricted CMV clonotypes gave the most frequent clonotype in two of eight donors.

TCRdb recomputed calls from the reads with MiXCR, one row per CDR3 protein. Among about half a million distinct CDR3 sequences listed, 30% to 40% were seen once. Germline assignment: CDR1 SGHTA and CDR2 FQGNSA. The CDR3 consists of 13 residues. V lost 7 bases, J lost 14 bases, and 13 bases stayed unmatched. Details on this clonotype: What it recognizes is unknown.

Material: cultured PBMCs, obtained from culture after CMV antigen stimulation. The receptor's source is a human donor in good health (CMV status not recorded). Some clones in this sample may be carry-over from other donors' samples. This chain joins TRBV7-2 and TRBJ2-3; 9 nucleotides match TRBD2. The CDR3 region is CASTYTGGRAPYF. The CDR3 nucleotides are TGTGCCAGCACCTACACCGGCGGGAGGGCGCCGTATTTT.